The T cell receptor beta chain described here comes from a study of T cells after yellow fever vaccination (dated by TCRdb to the late 2010s). Background for the entire study: The SMART-Seq v4 Ultra Low Input RNA kit was used to prepare libraries from fractions with low cell numbers. To follow T-cell clones before and after primary and booster YFV17D yellow fever vaccination, bulk TCR alpha and beta repertoires were sequenced over time. Two healthy male donors, one aged 18 to 30 and one aged 30 to 39 years, were included in the cohort. Bulk PBMC replicates and cell subsets were isolated from blood drawn at multiple timepoints before and after both primary and secondary immunization. The study at large found these results: After the booster, most of the clones that had expanded following primary vaccination were detected again (approximately 96% of CD4 and around 90% of CD8), which suggests that memory was broadly maintained. A small share of clonotypes occurred in both CD4 and CD8 compartments, likely arising from convergent recombination. The secondary T-cell response was weaker than the primary response but faster, peaking on day 5 instead of day 15. Computational filtering was needed because FACS-sorted repertoires could contain abundant contaminating clonotypes from the bulk population. Because only two donors were included in the study, the extent to which the findings can be generalized is limited.

Looking up the germline V gene yields CDR1 SQVTM and CDR2 ANQGSEA. V was cut back by 4 bases and J by 3 bases, leaving a gap of 7 bases between them. The CDR3, cysteine through phenylalanine, is 11 amino acids long. Just the 33-base CDR3 DNA is kept, in frame starting at base 1. Sequenced using an Illumina NovaSeq 6000. TCR cDNA was made using 5'RACE template switching, a step that added a universal primer site and unique molecular identifiers. Priming for cDNA synthesis came from both the TCR alpha and TCR beta constant segments. Two PCR steps were used to amplify libraries, with sample barcodes and sequencing adapters being added in the second step. Sequencing of libraries was performed on Illumina HiSeq 2500 (2x100 bp) or NovaSeq (2x150 bp). The original methods were these. Reads were demultiplexed and collapsed into UMI consensus sequences with MIGEC, and V(D)J alignment was performed with MiXCR. Vaccine-responding clonotypes were defined with edgeR using replicate PBMC samples, requiring FDR below 0.01 and a log2 fold change above 5 up to day 15. CD4 or CD8 identity was assigned to each bulk clonotype according to whether the clonotype was present at higher abundance in the sequenced CD4 repertoire or the sequenced CD8 repertoire. TCRdb passed the public sequencing reads through fastp at Q25 and MiXCR, retaining productive beta sequences. Rows merge per CDR3 protein into single entries with the most common DNA and genes. What appears here as the V and J calls and clone size reflects TCRdb's work, not the paper's. Within this sample are 200,000 to 250,000 distinct CDR3 sequences, with 3.2% of them counted one time only. The ten largest clonotypes hold around 3.3% of the sample.

This clonotype was counted ten times or more. The target of this receptor is not known. No much larger clone is present one base from it, and per-base qualities are unavailable. What the treatment or condition label conveys for this sample: live attenuated yellow fever vaccine strain. PBMCs were isolated from peripheral blood using a standard Ficoll-Paque protocol. Dynabeads CD4 and CD8 positive selection kits were used to isolate the CD4 and CD8 T-cell fractions. TriZol was used to extract RNA from bulk PBMCs, from CD4 and CD8 fractions, and from dextramer-positive and dextramer-negative fractions. The sequence links TRBV29-1 to TRBJ2-7; the D gene identity is not certain. The material sequenced was CD4+ T cells sorted from PBMCs, taken 10 days after the yellow fever booster vaccination. This TCR came from a man younger than 35 who received the YFV17D yellow fever vaccine. The nucleotide sequence reads TGCAGCGTTGCGGTTAACTACGAGCAGTACTTC. Its coded protein is CSVAVNYEQYF.